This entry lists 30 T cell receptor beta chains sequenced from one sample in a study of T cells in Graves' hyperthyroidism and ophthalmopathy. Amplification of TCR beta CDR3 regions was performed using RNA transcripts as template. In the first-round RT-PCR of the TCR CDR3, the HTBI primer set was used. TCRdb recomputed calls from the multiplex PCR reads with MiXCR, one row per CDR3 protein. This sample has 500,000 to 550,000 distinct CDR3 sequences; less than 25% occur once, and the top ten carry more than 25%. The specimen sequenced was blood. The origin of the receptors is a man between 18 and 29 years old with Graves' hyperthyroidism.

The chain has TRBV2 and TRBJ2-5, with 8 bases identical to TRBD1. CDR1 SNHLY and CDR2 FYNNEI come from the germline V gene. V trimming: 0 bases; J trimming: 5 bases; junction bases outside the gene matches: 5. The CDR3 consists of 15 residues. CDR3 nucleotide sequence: TGTGCCAGCAGTGAAGCGCGTGACAGGGGCGAGACCCAGTACTTC. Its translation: CASSEARDRGETQYF. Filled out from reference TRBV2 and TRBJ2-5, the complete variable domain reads EPEVTQTPSHQVTQMGQEVILRCVPISNHLYFYWYRQILGQKVEFLVSFYNNEISEKSEIFDDQFSVERPDGSNFTLKIRSTKLEDSAMYFCASSEARDRGETQYFGPGTRLLVL.

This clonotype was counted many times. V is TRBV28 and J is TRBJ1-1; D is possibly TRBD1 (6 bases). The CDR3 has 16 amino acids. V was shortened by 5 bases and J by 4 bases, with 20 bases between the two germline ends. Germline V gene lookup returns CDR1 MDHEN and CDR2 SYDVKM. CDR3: CASSPVGGVGITEAFF. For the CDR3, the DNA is TGTGCCAGCAGTCCGGTGGGGGGCGTGGGTATCACTGAAGCTTTCTTT.

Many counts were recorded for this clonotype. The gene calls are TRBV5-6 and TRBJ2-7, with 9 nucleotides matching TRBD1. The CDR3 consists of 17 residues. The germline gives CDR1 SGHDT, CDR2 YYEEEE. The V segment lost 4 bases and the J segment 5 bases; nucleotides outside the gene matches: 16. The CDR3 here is CASSALRRWDRVHEQYF. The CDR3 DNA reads TGTGCCAGCAGCGCGCTTCGTAGGTGGGACAGGGTCCACGAGCAGTACTTC.

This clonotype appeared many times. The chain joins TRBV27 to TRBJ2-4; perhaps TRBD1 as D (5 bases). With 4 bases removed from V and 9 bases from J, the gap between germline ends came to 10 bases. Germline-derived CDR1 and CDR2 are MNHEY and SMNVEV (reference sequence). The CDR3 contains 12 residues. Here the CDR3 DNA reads TGTGCCAGCAGTTCCCCCCAGGGCATTCAGTACTTC. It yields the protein CASSSPQGIQYF.

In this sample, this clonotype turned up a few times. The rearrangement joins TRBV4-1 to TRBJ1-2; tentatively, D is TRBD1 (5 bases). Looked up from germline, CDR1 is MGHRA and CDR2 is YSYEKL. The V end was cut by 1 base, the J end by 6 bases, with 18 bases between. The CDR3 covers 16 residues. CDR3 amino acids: CASSQGDRLIAHGYTF. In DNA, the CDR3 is TGCGCCAGCAGCCAAGGGGACCGTCTTATTGCGCATGGCTACACCTTC.

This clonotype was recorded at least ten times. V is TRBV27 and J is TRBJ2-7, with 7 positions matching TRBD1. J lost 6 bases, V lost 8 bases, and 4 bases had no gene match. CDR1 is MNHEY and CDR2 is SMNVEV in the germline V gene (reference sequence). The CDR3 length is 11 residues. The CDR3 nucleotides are TGTGCCAGCTATTACAGGGGCGAGCAGTACTTC. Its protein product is CASYYRGEQYF.

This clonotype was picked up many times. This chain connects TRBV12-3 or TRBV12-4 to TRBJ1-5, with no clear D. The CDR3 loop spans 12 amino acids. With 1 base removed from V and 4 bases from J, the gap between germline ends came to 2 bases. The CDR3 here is CASSLDNQPQHF. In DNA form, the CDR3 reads TGTGCCAGCAGTTTAGATAATCAGCCCCAGCATTTT.

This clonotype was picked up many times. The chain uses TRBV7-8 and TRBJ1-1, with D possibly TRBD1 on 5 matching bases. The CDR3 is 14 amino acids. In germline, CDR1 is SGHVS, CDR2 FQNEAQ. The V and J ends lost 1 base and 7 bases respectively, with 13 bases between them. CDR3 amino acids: CASSLGPGVDEAFF. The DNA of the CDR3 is TGTGCCAGCAGCTTAGGTCCGGGGGTGGATGAAGCTTTCTTT.

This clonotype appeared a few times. DNA for the CDR3: TGTGCCAGCAGCTATCACGACCGAACTGAAGCTTTCTTT. Protein product: CASSYHDRTEAFF. This chain links TRBV6-2 or TRBV6-3 with TRBJ1-1, with D unresolved. The CDR3 totals 13 residues. Deletions cut 6 bases from V and 5 bases from J, with 13 bases between. In germline, CDR1 is MNHEY, CDR2 SVGEGT.

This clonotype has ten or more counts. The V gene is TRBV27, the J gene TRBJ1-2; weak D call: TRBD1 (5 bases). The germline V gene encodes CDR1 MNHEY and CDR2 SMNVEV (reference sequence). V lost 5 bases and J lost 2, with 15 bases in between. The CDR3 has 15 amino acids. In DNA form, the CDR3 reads TGTGCCAGCAGTCCGTATTCGGGACTGAACTATGGCTACACCTTC. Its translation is CASSPYSGLNYGYTF.

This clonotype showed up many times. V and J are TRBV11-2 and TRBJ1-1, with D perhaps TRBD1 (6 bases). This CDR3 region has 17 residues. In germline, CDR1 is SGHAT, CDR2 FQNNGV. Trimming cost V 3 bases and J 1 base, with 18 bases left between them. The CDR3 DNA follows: TGTGCCAGCAGCTTTTACGTCGCAGGGGTTTCGAACACTGAAGCTTTCTTT. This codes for CASSFYVAGVSNTEAFF.

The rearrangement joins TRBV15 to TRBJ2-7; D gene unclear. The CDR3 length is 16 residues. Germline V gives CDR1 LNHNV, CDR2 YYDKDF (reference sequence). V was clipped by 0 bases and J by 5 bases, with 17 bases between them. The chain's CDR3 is CATSREVRPSGHEQYF. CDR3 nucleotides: TGTGCCACCAGCAGAGAAGTAAGACCATCTGGTCACGAGCAGTACTTC. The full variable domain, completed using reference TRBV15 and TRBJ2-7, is DAMVIQNPRYQVTQFGKPVTLSCSQTLNHNVMYWYQQKSSQAPKLLFHYYDKDFNNEADTPDNFQSRRPNTSFCFLDIRSPGLGDTAMYLCATSREVRPSGHEQYFGPGTRLTVT.

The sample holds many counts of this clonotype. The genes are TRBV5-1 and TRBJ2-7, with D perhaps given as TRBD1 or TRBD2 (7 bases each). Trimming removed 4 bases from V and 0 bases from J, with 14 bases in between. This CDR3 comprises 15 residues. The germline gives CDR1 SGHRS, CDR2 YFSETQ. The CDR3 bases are TGCGCCAGCAGCGGGGGGGACAGATACTCCTACGAGCAGTACTTC. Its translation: CASSGGDRYSYEQYF.

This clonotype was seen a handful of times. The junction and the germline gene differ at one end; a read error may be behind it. CDR3 nucleotides: TGTGCCAGCCGCTTAGAGGGCAGGGCACCTTATGGCTACACCTTC. Encoded protein: CASRLEGRAPYGYTF. This chain uses TRBV11-2 with TRBJ1-2, with D tentatively TRBD1 (5 bases). Germline V gene sequence: CDR1 SGHAT, CDR2 FQNNGV. CDR3 size: 15 residues.

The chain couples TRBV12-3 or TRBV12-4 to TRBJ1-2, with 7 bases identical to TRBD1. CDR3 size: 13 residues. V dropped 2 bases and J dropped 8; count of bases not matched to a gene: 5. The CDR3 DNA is TGTGCCAGCAGTTTAAGGAGGGGGCAAGGCTACACCTTC. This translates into CASSLRRGQGYTF.

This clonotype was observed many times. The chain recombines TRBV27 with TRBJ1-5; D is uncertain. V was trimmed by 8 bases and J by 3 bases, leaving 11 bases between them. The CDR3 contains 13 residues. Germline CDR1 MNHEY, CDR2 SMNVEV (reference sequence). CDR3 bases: TGTGCCAGCGGGTTGAGTAACAATCAGCCCCAGCATTTT. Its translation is CASGLSNNQPQHF.

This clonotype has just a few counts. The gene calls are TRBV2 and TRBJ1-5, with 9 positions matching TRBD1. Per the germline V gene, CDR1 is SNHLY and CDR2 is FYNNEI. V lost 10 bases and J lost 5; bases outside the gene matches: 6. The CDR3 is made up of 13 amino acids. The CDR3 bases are TGTGCCACCACCCGGGACAGGGATCAGCCCCAGCATTTT. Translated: CATTRDRDQPQHF.

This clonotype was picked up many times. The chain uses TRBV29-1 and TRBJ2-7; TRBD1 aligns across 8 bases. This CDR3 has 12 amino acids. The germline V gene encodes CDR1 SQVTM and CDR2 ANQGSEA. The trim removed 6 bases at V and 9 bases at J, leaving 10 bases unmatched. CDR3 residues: CSVPSGQVAQYF. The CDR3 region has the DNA TGCAGCGTCCCCTCGGGACAGGTAGCGCAGTACTTC.

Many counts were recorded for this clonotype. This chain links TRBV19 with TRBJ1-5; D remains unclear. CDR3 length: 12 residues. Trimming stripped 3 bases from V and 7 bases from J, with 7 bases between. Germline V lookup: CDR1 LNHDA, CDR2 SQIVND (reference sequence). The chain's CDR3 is CASSIPGQPQHF. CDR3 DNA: TGTGCCAGTAGTATTCCTGGCCAGCCCCAGCATTTT.

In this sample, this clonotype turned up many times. In DNA form, the CDR3 reads TGCGCCAGCAGCATCAACAGGGGGCGCGGCACTGAAGCTTTCTTT. Amino acids: CASSINRGRGTEAFF. The V gene is TRBV5-1, the J gene TRBJ1-1; 9 bases agree with TRBD1. The CDR3 covers 15 residues. V dropped 4 bases and J dropped 4; count of bases not matched to a gene: 8. Germline-derived CDR1 and CDR2 are SGHRS and YFSETQ.

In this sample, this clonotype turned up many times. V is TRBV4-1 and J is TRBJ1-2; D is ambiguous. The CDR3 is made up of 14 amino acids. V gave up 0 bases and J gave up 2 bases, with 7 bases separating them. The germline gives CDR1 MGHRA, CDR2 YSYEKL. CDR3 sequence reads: CASSQEPGNYGYTF. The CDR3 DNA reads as TGCGCCAGCAGCCAAGAACCAGGAAACTATGGCTACACCTTC.

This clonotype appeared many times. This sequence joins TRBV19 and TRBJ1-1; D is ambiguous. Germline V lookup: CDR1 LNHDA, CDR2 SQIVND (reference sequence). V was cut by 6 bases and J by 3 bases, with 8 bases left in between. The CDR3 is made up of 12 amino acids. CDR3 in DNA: TGTGCCAGTAGAGGGCAAGACACTGAAGCTTTCTTT. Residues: CASRGQDTEAFF.

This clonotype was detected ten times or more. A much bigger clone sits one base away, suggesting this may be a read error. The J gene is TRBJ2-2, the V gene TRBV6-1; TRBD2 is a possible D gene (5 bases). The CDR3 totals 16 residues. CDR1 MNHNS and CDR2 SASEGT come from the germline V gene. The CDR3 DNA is TGTGCCAGCAGTGATCCGAGACATACATACACCGGGGAGCTGTGTTTT. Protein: CASSDPRHTYTGELCF.

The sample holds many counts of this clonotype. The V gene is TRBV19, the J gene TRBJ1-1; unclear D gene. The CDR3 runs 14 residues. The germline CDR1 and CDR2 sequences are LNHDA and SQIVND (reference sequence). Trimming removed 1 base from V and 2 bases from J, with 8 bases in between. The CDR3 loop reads CASSIGGLNTEAFF. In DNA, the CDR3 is TGTGCCAGTAGTATAGGAGGCCTAAACACTGAAGCTTTCTTT.

CDR3 protein: CSARDAPGGPYEQYF. The CDR3 DNA sequence: TGCAGTGCTAGAGATGCGCCGGGGGGCCCCTACGAGCAGTACTTC. The V and J genes are TRBV20-1 and TRBJ2-7; D perhaps matches TRBD2 (7 bases). CDR3 length equals 15 residues. Trimming took off 0 bases at V and 2 bases at J, with 14 bases between the two ends. The germline V gene has CDR1 DFQATT and CDR2 SNEGSKA (reference sequence).

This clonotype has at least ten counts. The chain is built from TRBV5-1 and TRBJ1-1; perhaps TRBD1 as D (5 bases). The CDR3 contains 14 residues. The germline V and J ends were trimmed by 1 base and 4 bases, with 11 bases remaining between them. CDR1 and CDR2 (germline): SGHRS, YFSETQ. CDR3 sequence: CASSLQGWATEAFF. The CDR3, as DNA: TGCGCCAGCAGCTTGCAGGGTTGGGCCACTGAAGCTTTCTTT.

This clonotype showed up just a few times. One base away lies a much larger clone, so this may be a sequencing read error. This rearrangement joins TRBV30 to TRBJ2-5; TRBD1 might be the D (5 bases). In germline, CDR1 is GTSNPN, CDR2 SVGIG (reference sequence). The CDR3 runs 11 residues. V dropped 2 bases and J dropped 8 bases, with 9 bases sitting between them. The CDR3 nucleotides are TGTGCCTGGAGTAGGGGCGATACCCAGTACTTC. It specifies CAWSRGDTQYF. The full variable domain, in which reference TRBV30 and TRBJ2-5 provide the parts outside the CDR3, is SQTIHQWPATLVQPVGSPLSLECTVEGTSNPNLYWYRQAAGRGLQLLFYSVGIGQISSEVPQNLSASRPQDRQFILSSKKLLLSDSGFYLCAWSRGDTQYFGPGTRLLVL.

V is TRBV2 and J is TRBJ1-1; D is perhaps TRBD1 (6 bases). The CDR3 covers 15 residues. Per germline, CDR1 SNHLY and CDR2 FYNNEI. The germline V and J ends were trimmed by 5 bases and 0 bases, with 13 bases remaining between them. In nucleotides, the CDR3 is TGTGCCAGCAGTACAGGGATTGTCATGAACACTGAAGCTTTCTTT. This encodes CASSTGIVMNTEAFF.

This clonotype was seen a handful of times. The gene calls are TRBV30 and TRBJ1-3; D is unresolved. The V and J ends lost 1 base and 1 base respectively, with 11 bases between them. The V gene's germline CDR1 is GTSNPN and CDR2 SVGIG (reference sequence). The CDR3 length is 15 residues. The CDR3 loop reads CAWSAPGPSGNTIYF. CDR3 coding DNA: TGTGCCTGGAGTGCCCCCGGGCCTTCTGGAAACACCATATATTTT. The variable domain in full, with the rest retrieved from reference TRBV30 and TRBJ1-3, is SQTIHQWPATLVQPVGSPLSLECTVEGTSNPNLYWYRQAAGRGLQLLFYSVGIGQISSEVPQNLSASRPQDRQFILSSKKLLLSDSGFYLCAWSAPGPSGNTIYFGEGSWLTVV.

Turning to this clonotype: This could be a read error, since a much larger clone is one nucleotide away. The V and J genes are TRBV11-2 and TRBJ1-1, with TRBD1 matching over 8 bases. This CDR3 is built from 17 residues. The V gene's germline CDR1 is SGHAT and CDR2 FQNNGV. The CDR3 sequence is CASSSSGQALYRTEACF. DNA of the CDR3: TGTGCCAGCAGCTCCTCGGGACAGGCTTTGTACCGGACTGAAGCTTGCTTT.